This TCR beta chain originates from a study of T cells in Graves' hyperthyroidism and ophthalmopathy. Amplified TCR beta CDR3 regions came from RNA transcripts. Initially, a first-round RT-PCR of the TCR CDR3 employed the HTBI primer set. TCRdb reanalysed the multiplex PCR reads using MiXCR and keeps one entry per CDR3 protein. The data hold about 360,000 distinct CDR3 sequences, with roughly 25% observed a single time. Concerning this clonotype: The target antigen is unknown. Germline and junction disagree at one end, which may indicate a read error.

The CDR3 loop spans 13 amino acids. Germline assignment: CDR1 MNHNS and CDR2 SASEGT. General observations from the study: Before onset, by a median of about seven months, the model predicted ophthalmopathy.

This sequence joins TRBV6-1 and TRBJ2-5, with D perhaps TRBD1 or TRBD2 (5 bases each). Sequences were obtained from blood. The origin of this receptor is a man aged 45-65 years with Graves' hyperthyroidism. The CDR3 sequence is CAISGTDQETQYF. Written as DNA, the CDR3 is TGTGCCATCAGTGGGACGGACCAAGAGACCCAGTACTTC.